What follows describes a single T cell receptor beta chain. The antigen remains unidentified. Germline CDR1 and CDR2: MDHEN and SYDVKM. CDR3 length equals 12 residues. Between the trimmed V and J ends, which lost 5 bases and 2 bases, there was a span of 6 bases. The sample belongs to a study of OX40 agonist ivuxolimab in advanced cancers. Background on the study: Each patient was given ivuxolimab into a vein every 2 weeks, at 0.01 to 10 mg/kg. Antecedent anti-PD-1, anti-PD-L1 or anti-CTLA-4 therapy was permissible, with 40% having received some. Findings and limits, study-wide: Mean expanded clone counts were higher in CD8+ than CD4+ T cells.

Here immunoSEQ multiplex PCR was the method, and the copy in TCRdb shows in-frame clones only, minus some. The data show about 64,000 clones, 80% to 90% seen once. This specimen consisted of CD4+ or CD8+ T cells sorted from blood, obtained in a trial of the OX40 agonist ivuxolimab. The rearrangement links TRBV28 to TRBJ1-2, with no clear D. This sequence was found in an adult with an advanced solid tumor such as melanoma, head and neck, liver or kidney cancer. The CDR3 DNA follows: TGTGCCAGCAGTGAACGAAACTATGGCTACACCTTC. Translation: CASSERNYGYTF.